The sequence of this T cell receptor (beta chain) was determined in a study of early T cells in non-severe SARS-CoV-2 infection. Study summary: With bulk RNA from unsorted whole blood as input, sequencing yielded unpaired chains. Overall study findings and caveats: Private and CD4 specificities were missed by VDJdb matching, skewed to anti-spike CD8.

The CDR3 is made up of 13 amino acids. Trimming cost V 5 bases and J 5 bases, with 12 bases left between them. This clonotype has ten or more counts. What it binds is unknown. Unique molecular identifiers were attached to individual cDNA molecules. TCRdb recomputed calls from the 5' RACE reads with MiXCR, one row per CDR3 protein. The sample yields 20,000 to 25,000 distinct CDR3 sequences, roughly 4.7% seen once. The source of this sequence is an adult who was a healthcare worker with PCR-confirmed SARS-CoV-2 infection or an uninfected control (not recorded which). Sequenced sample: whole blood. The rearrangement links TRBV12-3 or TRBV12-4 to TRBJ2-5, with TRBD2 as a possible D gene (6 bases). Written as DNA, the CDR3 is TGTGCCAGCAGTCCGTGGGGGAGGGAGACCCAGTACTTC. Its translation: CASSPWGRETQYF.